This TCR beta chain is drawn from a study of blood T cell repertoires in COVID-19. As for the study in general: The origin of the acute and convalescent COVID-19 samples was the United States, Italy and Spain.

Trimming stripped 7 bases from V and 2 bases from J, with 12 bases between. Germline V gene lookup returns CDR1 SGHRS and CDR2 YFSETQ. The CDR3 loop spans 14 amino acids. TCRdb's copy holds only in-frame clones and misses some; the assay was immunoSEQ multiplex PCR. The table lists about 110,000 clones, over 60% of them singletons. The chain employs TRBV5-1 and TRBJ2-2; the D is unclear. The sample comprised peripheral blood. This clonotype originated in a woman aged 80 or over with active or convalescent COVID-19. Here the CDR3 reads CASCPELNTGELFF. The CDR3 DNA follows: TGCGCCAGCTGTCCCGAACTTAACACCGGGGAGCTGTTTTTT. Together with reference TRBV5-1 and TRBJ2-2, the CDR3 gives the full variable domain: KAGVTQTPRYLIKTRGQQVTLSCSPISGHRSVSWYQQTPGQGLQFLFEYFSETQRNKGNFPGRFSGRQFSNSRSEMNVSTLELGDSALYLCASCPELNTGELFFGEGSRLTVL.